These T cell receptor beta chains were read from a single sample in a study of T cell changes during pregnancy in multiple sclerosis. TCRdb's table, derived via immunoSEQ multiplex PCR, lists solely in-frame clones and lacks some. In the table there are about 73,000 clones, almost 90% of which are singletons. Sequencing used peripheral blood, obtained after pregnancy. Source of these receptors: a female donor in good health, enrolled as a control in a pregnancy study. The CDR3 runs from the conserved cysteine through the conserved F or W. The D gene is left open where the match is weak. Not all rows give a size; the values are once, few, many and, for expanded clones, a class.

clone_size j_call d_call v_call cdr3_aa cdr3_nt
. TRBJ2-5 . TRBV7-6 CASSFQRETQYF TGTGCCAGCAGCTTCCAGCGGGAGACCCAGTACTTC
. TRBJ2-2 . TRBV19 CASSKRTGELFF TGTGCCAGTAGTAAGCGTACCGGGGAGCTGTTTTTT
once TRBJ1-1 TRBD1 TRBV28 CASSLYGTGGLEAFF TGTGCCAGCAGTTTATACGGGACAGGGGGTCTTGAAGCTTTCTTT
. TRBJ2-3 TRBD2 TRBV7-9 CASSDTSGGAIGTDTQYF TGTGCCAGCAGCGACACTAGCGGGGGGGCCATTGGGACAGATACGCAGTATTTT
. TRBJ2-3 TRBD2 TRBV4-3 CASSQEFGGGASPDTQYF TGCGCCAGCAGCCAAGAATTTGGCGGGGGGGCGAGCCCAGATACGCAGTATTTT
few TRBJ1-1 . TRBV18 CASSPSVSTLEAFF TGTGCCAGCTCACCATCCGTGTCGACTCTTGAAGCTTTCTTT
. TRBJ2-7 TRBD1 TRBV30 CAWRANRGWNEQYF TGTGCCTGGAGGGCCAACAGGGGATGGAACGAGCAGTACTTC
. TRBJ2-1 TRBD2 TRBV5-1 CASSSSGGTSGYNEQFF TGCGCCAGCAGCTCCTCGGGTGGGACTAGCGGATACAATGAGCAGTTCTTC
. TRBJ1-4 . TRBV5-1 CASSPQGMVTNEKLFF TGCGCCAGCAGCCCCCAGGGGATGGTAACTAATGAAAAACTGTTTTTT
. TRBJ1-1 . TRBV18 CASRAGGSEAFF TGTGCCAGCCGCGCGGGGGGGTCAGAAGCTTTCTTT
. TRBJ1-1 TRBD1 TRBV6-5 CASSSLSTGASSEAFF TGTGCCAGCAGTTCCCTCTCTACAGGGGCCTCGTCGGAAGCTTTCTTT
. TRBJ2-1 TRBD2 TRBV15 CATSRDRVLAGALSEQFF TGTGCCACCAGCAGAGATAGGGTACTAGCGGGAGCCCTAAGTGAGCAGTTCTTC
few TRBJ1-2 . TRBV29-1 CSVDAGDGYGYTF TGCAGCGTTGACGCAGGGGATGGCTATGGCTACACCTTC
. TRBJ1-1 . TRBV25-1 CASSDFNSLSEAFF TGTGCCAGCAGTGACTTCAACTCGCTTTCTGAAGCTTTCTTT
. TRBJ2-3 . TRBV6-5 CASSHPGLDTQYF TGTGCCAGCAGCCATCCGGGACTAGATACGCAGTATTTT
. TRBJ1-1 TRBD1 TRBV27 CASSSDRGYNTEAFF TGTGCCAGCAGTTCGGACAGGGGGTATAACACTGAAGCTTTCTTT
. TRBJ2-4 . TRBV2 CASKDYGDIQYF TGTGCCAGCAAGGACTACGGAGACATTCAGTACTTC
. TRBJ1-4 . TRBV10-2 CASLNPGRGTTNEKLFF TGCGCCAGCCTAAACCCGGGGAGGGGGACAACTAATGAAAAACTGTTTTTT
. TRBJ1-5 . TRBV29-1 CSVGWDTNSNQPQHF TGCAGCGTTGGTTGGGACACCAATAGCAATCAGCCCCAGCATTTT
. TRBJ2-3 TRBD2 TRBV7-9 CASSLQRGGTDTQYF TGTGCCAGCAGCTTACAGCGGGGGGGCACAGATACGCAGTATTTT
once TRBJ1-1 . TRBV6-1 CASRPTVNTEAFF TGTGCCAGCAGACCCACAGTGAACACTGAAGCTTTCTTT
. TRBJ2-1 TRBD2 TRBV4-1 CASSQDRGGDEQFF TGCGCCAGCAGCCAAGATCGGGGGGGTGATGAGCAGTTCTTC
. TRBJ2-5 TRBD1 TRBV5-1 CASSSQGQIQETQYF TGCGCCAGCAGCTCCCAGGGACAGATCCAAGAGACCCAGTACTTC
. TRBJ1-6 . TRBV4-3 CASSQDGRSNSPLHF TGCGCCAGCAGCCAAGATGGCCGTTCTAATTCACCCCTCCACTTT
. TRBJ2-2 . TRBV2 CASSEISGQGTGELFF TGTGCCAGCAGTGAAATTTCAGGGCAGGGCACCGGGGAGCTGTTTTTT
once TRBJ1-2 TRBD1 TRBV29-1 CSARQGPYGYTF TGCAGCGCGAGACAGGGACCCTATGGCTACACCTTC
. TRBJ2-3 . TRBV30 CAWTQGDTQYF TGTGCCTGGACCCAGGGGGATACGCAGTATTTT
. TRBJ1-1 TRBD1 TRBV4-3 CASSQDPLQGASTEAFF TGCGCCAGCAGCCAAGATCCCCTGCAGGGGGCGAGCACTGAAGCTTTCTTT
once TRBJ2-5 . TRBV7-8 CASSLMDSPGETQYF TGTGCCAGCAGCTTAATGGACTCCCCGGGGGAGACCCAGTACTTC
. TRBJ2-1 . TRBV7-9 CASSFISSGDGPVEQFF TGTGCCAGCAGCTTTATATCGTCGGGGGACGGTCCGGTGGAGCAGTTCTTC
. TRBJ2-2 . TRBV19 CASSTEGGGMTGELFF TGTGCCAGTAGTACAGAAGGGGGGGGAATGACCGGGGAGCTGTTTTTT
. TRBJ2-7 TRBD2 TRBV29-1 CSVPGTSDYEQYF TGCAGCGTCCCCGGGACTAGCGACTACGAGCAGTACTTC
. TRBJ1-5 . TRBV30 CAWSPTGRPNQPQHF TGTGCCTGGAGCCCCACAGGAAGGCCGAATCAGCCCCAGCATTTT
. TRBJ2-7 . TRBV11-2 CASSPQPLQGLEQYF TGTGCCAGCAGCCCCCAACCCTTGCAGGGCCTCGAGCAGTACTTC
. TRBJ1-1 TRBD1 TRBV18 CASSPGQGATEAFF TGTGCCAGCTCACCAGGACAGGGGGCTACTGAAGCTTTCTTT
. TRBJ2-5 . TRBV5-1 CASSLLAGGGETQYF TGCGCCAGCAGCTTGTTGGCTGGAGGAGGGGAGACCCAGTACTTC
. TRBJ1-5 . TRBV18 CASSPGSSNQPQHF TGTGCCAGCTCACCAGGGAGCAGCAATCAGCCCCAGCATTTT
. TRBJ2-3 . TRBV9 CASSVLEGQPTDTQYF TGTGCCAGCAGCGTGCTGGAGGGACAGCCTACAGATACGCAGTATTTT
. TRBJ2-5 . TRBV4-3 CASSPNPGSGETQYF TGCGCCAGCAGCCCCAACCCAGGGTCAGGAGAGACCCAGTACTTC
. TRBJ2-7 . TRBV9 CASSVGPSGEQYF TGTGCCAGCAGCGTAGGCCCCTCAGGCGAGCAGTACTTC
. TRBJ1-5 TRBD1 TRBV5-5 CASSTGTGGWPGNQPQHF TGTGCCAGCAGCACCGGGACAGGGGGCTGGCCTGGCAATCAGCCCCAGCATTTT
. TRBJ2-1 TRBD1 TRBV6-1 CASSEVLPGGIWNEQFF TGTGCCAGCAGTGAAGTCCTTCCAGGGGGAATATGGAATGAGCAGTTCTTC
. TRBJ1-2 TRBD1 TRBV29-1 CSVRGQVAYGYTF TGCAGCGTAAGGGGGCAGGTTGCGTATGGCTACACCTTC
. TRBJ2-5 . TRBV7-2 CASSLLVGHQETQYF TGTGCCAGCAGCTTATTGGTGGGGCACCAAGAGACCCAGTACTTC
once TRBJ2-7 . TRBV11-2 CASSPQNRDHEQYF TGTGCCAGCAGCCCACAGAACAGGGATCACGAGCAGTACTTC
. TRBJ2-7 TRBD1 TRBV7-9 CASSPMTGTVSYEQYF TGTGCCAGCAGTCCTATGACCGGGACAGTTTCCTACGAGCAGTACTTC
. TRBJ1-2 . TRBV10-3 CAISEIAGNNYGYTF TGTGCCATCAGTGAGATAGCAGGGAATAACTATGGCTACACCTTC
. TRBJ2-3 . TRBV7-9 CASNSLAFSTDTQYF TGTGCCAGCAACTCTCTAGCGTTCAGCACAGATACGCAGTATTTT
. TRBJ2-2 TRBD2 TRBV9 CASSGASGANTGELFF TGTGCCAGCAGCGGCGCTAGCGGGGCGAACACCGGGGAGCTGTTTTTT
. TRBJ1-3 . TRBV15 CATSRPRQDSGNTIYF TGTGCCACCAGCAGACCCAGACAGGACTCTGGAAACACCATATATTTT
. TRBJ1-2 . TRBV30 CARGAGHGYTF TGTGCCCGCGGGGCGGGGCACGGCTACACCTTC
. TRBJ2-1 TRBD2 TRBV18 CASSPRGLDTFF TGTGCCAGCTCACCGAGGGGACTAGATACGTTCTTC
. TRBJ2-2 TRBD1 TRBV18 CASSPSGQGGTGELFF TGTGCCAGCTCACCATCCGGACAGGGGGGCACCGGGGAGCTGTTTTTT
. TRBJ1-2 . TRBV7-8 CASSLASTGFFYGYTF TGTGCCAGCAGCTTAGCATCTACAGGCTTCTTCTATGGCTACACCTTC
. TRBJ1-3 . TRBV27 CASSNRVGNTIYF TGTGCCAGCTCAAACAGGGTTGGAAACACCATATATTTT